Following are 14 T cell receptor beta chains from one sample sequenced in a study of blood T cell repertoires in COVID-19. TCRdb keeps only in-frame clones here, not all; method: immunoSEQ multiplex PCR. This sample has about 240,000 clones, with approximately 90% found just once. The specimen was peripheral blood. The source of these receptors is a man aged 55 to 70 who had recovered from COVID-19.

The chain couples TRBV6-5 to TRBJ1-5, with 8 bases matching TRBD1. This CDR3 has 15 amino acids. Trimming at V came to 6 bases and at J to 2 bases, leaving 6 bases not matched to a gene. CDR1 is MNHEY, CDR2 SVGAGI, per germline. This CDR3 is CASRRDRFGNQPQHF. CDR3 DNA: TGTGCCAGCAGGAGGGACAGGTTCGGCAATCAGCCCCAGCATTTT.

The chain recombines TRBV11-2 with TRBJ2-1; a possible D gene is TRBD1 (6 bases). V lost 6 bases to trimming and J lost 10 bases, with 13 bases between them. The CDR3 contains 12 residues. Germline CDR1 is SGHAT and CDR2 is FQNNGV. The CDR3 bases are TGTGCCAGCAGGCCTGACCAGGGGGAGCAGTTCTTC. Residues: CASRPDQGEQFF. The complete variable domain, with remaining parts taken from reference TRBV11-2 and TRBJ2-1, reads EAGVAQSPRYKIIEKRQSVAFWCNPISGHATLYWYQQILGQGPKLLIQFQNNGVVDDSQLPKDRFSAERLKGVDSTLKIQPAKLEDSAVYLCASRPDQGEQFFGPGTRLTVL.

The chain carries TRBV20-1 and TRBJ1-5; 9 nucleotides match TRBD1. Germline values: CDR1 DFQATT, CDR2 SNEGSKA (reference sequence). This CDR3 spans 14 amino acids. Trimming at V came to 3 bases and at J to 5 bases, leaving 5 bases not matched to a gene. The DNA for the CDR3 is TGCAGTGCTAGTAGGGGACAGGGTTATCAGCCCCAGCATTTT. This encodes CSASRGQGYQPQHF.

V gene TRBV24-1 combines with J gene TRBJ2-5; perhaps TRBD2 as D (5 bases). Trimming left V 3 bases short and J 4 bases short, with 20 bases between. This CDR3 spans 17 amino acids. Germline V gene lookup returns CDR1 KGHDR and CDR2 SFDVKD. CDR3 protein: CATSDPVAGPLGETQYF. CDR3 in DNA: TGTGCCACCAGTGATCCGGTCGCGGGCCCACTGGGAGAGACCCAGTACTTC.

This clone appeared a few times. This chain joins TRBV3-1 (or the pseudogene TRBV3-2) and TRBJ1-1, with 7 nucleotides matching TRBD1. Germline-derived CDR1 and CDR2 are LGHDT and YNNKEL (reference sequence). Unmatched junction bases numbered 5, after V lost 4 bases and J lost 3 bases. The CDR3 length is 14 residues. DNA for the CDR3: TGTGCCAGCAGCCCGTTACAGGGGCACACTGAAGCTTTCTTT. Protein: CASSPLQGHTEAFF.

This sequence joins TRBV5-6 and TRBJ2-2; D is possibly TRBD1 (5 bases). V dropped 1 base and J dropped 0 bases, with 7 bases sitting between them. The CDR3 contains 15 residues. The V gene's germline CDR1 is SGHDT and CDR2 YYEEEE. CDR3 residues: CASSLYRPNTGELFF. CDR3 sequence (DNA): TGTGCCAGCAGCTTGTACAGGCCGAACACCGGGGAGCTGTTTTTT.

The rearrangement uses TRBV30 and TRBJ2-5; perhaps TRBD2 as D (5 bases). The CDR3 is 13 residues long. Deletions cut 2 bases from V and 5 bases from J, with 12 bases between. The germline V gene has CDR1 GTSNPN and CDR2 SVGIG (reference sequence). The CDR3 nucleotides are TGTGCCTGGAGTAGTACCGGGATTGAGACCCAGTACTTC. It is translated as CAWSSTGIETQYF.

This sequence joins TRBV2 and TRBJ1-1, with D possibly being TRBD1 (5 bases). This CDR3 has 14 amino acids. The V end lost 3 bases, the J end lost 5 bases, and 13 bases lay between the germline ends. CDR1 and CDR2 (germline): SNHLY, FYNNEI. The CDR3 bases are TGTGCCAGCAGTGACCAGGGAAGGGTGACTGAAGCTTTCTTT. It codes for CASSDQGRVTEAFF.

The CDR3 reads CASSSSGGPMNTEAFF. The CDR3 bases are TGCGCCAGCAGCTCGTCAGGGGGTCCCATGAACACTGAAGCTTTCTTT. The genes are TRBV5-1 and TRBJ1-1; 7 nucleotides align to TRBD1. CDR3 length: 16 amino acids. V gave up 3 bases and J gave up 0 bases; unmatched junction bases: 8. In germline, CDR1 is SGHRS, CDR2 YFSETQ.

This chain's CDR3 is CASSITSGVNEQYF. In DNA, the CDR3 is TGTGCCAGTAGTATCACTAGCGGGGTCAACGAGCAGTACTTC. The J gene is TRBJ2-7, the V gene TRBV19; 10 bases line up with TRBD2. CDR3 length: 14 amino acids. The trim removed 3 bases at V and 5 bases at J, leaving 4 bases unmatched. Germline V CDR1 and CDR2: LNHDA, SQIVND (reference sequence).

This chain links TRBV18 with TRBJ1-1; D is uncertain. CDR3 size: 14 residues. The germline V gene has CDR1 KGHSH and CDR2 LQKENI. The V and J ends lost 2 bases and 3 bases respectively, with 10 bases between them. CDR3 in amino acids: CASSPTQKDTEAFF. In DNA, the CDR3 is TGTGCCAGCTCACCAACACAGAAGGACACTGAAGCTTTCTTT. Combining the CDR3 with reference TRBV18 and TRBJ1-1 gives the whole variable domain NAGVMQNPRHLVRRRGQEARLRCSPMKGHSHVYWYRQLPEEGLKFMVYLQKENIIDESGMPKERFSAEFPKEGPSILRIQQVVRGDSAAYFCASSPTQKDTEAFFGQGTRLTVV.

This clone was picked up many times. The CDR3 DNA follows: TGCGCCAGCAGGGCAAATTTCTATGGCTACACCTTC. It codes for CASRANFYGYTF. This sequence joins TRBV10-1 and TRBJ1-2; D is uncertain. Per the germline V gene, CDR1 is WNHNN and CDR2 is SYGVQD (reference sequence). The length of the CDR3 is 12 residues. V was clipped by 6 bases and J by 4 bases, with 9 bases between them.

This clone was detected a few times. The CDR3 DNA sequence: TGTGCCAGCAGCCCTCCTGACAGAGCTTACACTGAAGCTTTCTTT. It translates to CASSPPDRAYTEAFF. The chain employs TRBV28 and TRBJ1-1; tentative D call: TRBD1 (5 bases). V was clipped by 6 bases and J by 3 bases, with 17 bases between them. CDR3 length: 15 amino acids. Germline CDR1 is MDHEN and CDR2 is SYDVKM.

The J gene is TRBJ1-5, the V gene TRBV2; D ambiguous. With 7 bases removed from V and 1 base from J, the gap between germline ends came to 11 bases. The CDR3 sequence is 14 residues long. Germline V gene lookup returns CDR1 SNHLY and CDR2 FYNNEI. As DNA, the CDR3 is TGTGCCAGCATGGAGGTACGGAGCAATCAGCCCCAGCATTTT. Its translation is CASMEVRSNQPQHF.